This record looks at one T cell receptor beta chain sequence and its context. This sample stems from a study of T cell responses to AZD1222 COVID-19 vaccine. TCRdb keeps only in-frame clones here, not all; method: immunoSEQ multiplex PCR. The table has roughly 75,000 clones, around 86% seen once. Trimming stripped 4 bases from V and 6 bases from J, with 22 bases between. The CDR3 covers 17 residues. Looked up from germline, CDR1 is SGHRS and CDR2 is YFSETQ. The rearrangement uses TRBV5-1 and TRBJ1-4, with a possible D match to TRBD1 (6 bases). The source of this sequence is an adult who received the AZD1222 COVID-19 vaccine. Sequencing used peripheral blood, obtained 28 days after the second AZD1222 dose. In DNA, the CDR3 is TGCGCCAGCAGCAAACAGGGAGGAAGGGGTCTCGATGAAAAACTGTTTTTT. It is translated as CASSKQGGRGLDEKLFF.